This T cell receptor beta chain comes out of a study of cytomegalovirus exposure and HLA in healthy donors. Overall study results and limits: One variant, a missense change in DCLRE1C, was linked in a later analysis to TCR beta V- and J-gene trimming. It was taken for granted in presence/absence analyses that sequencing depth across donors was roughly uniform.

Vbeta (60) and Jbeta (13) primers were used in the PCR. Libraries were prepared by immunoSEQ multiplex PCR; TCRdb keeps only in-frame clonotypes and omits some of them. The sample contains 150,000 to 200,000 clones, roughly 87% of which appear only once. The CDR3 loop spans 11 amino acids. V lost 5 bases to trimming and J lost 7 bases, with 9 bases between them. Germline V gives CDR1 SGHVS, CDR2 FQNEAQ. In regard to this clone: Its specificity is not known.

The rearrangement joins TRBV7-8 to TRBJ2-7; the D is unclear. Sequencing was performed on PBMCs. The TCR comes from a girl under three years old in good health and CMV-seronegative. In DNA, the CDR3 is TGTGCCAGCAGCCCGCGGCGGGAGCAGTACTTC. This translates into CASSPRREQYF.